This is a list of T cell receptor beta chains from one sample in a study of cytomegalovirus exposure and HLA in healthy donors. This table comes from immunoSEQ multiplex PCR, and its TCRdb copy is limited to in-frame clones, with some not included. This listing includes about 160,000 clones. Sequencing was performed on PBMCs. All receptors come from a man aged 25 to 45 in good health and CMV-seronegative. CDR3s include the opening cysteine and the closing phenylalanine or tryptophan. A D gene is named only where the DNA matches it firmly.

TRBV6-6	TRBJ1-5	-	TGTGCCAGCACAGCAGGGGTTGATAGCAATCAGCCCCAGCATTTT	CASTAGVDSNQPQHF
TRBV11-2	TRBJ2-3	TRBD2	TGTGCCAGCAGCTCTTTGCGGACTAGCGGTGCAGATACGCAGTATTTT	CASSSLRTSGADTQYF
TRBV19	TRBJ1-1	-	TGTGCCAGTAGTATAGAAGGGGGCACTGAAGCTTTCTTT	CASSIEGGTEAFF
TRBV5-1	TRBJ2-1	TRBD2	TGCGCCAGCAGCCCGGGACTAGCGGGAGCAAACGAGCAGTTCTTC	CASSPGLAGANEQFF
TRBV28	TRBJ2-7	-	TGTGCCAGCAGTGGGGGACACACGAGCGAGCAGTACTTC	CASSGGHTSEQYF
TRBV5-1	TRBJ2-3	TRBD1	TGCGCCAGCAGCTCGGGACAGGGAAGTTGGGATACGCAGTATTTT	CASSSGQGSWDTQYF
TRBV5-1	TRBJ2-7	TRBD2	TGCGCCAGCAGAATTACTAGCGGGAGTACCCACGAGCAGTACTTC	CASRITSGSTHEQYF
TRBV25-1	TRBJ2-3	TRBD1	TGTGCCAGCAGTGATCGGACAGGGGTTGGGTGGGGCACAGATACGCAGTATTTT	CASSDRTGVGWGTDTQYF
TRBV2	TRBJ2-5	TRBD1	TGTGCCAGCAAGTCGACAGGGGGATCCGAGACCCAGTACTTC	CASKSTGGSETQYF
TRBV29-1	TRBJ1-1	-	TGCAGCGTTGAAGTTGTGAGGACTGGAGCTTTCTTT	CSVEVVRTGAFF
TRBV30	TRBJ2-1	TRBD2	TGTGCCTGGAGTGCGGGACTAGCGGCGGGGGGGGAAGTCTTC	CAWSAGLAAGGEVF
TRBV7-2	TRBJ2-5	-	TGTGCCAGCAGCTTCCCTGGGACTCAAGAGACCCAGTACTTC	CASSFPGTQETQYF
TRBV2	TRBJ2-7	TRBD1	TGTGCCAGCAGTGGACAGGGTGTCATCTACGAGCAGTACTTC	CASSGQGVIYEQYF
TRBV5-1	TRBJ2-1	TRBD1	TGCGCCAGCAGCTTAGGACAGGTCTCCTACAATGAGCAGTTCTTC	CASSLGQVSYNEQFF
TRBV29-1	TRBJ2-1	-	TGCAGCGTAACAATCTCCTACAATGAGCAGTTCTTC	CSVTISYNEQFF
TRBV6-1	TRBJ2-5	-	TGTGCCAGCAGTGCTAGAGGCGGACAAGAGACCCAGTACTTC	CASSARGGQETQYF
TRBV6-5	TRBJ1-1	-	TGTGCCAGCAGTTACGGACAGAGGACTGAAGCTTTCTTT	CASSYGQRTEAFF
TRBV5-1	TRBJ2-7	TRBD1	TGCGCCAGCAGCCCGGACAGGACACTCTACGAGCAGTACTTC	CASSPDRTLYEQYF
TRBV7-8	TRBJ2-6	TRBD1	TGTGCCAGCAGCCCTCGACAGGGTGGTCGGGCCAACGTCCTGACTTTC	CASSPRQGGRANVLTF
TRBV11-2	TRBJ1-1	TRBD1	TGTGCCAGCAGCGGAACGGGACAGGGTAGGTCTGAAGCTTTCTTT	CASSGTGQGRSEAFF
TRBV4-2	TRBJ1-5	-	TGTGCCAGCAGCCAAGATGCGGGTAGGGAAAATCAGCCCCAGCATTTT	CASSQDAGRENQPQHF
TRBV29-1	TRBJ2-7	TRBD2	TGCAGCGTTAATTTTAGCGGGAACGGGCAGTACTTC	CSVNFSGNGQYF
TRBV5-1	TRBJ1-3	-	TGCGCCAGCAGCTTGGATGTACCTACCTCTGGAAACACCATATATTTT	CASSLDVPTSGNTIYF
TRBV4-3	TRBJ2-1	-	TGCGCCAGCAGCCAAGTGGGGGGGGCTAGCGGATACAATGAGCAGTTCTTC	CASSQVGGASGYNEQFF
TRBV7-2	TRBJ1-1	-	TGTGCCAGCAGTTCTGGTCAGGGCTACACTGAAGCTTTCTTT	CASSSGQGYTEAFF
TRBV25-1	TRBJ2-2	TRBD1	TGTGCCAGCAGTGGACAGGGGTTTAGGGACACCGGGGAGCTGTTTTTT	CASSGQGFRDTGELFF
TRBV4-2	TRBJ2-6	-	TGTGCCAGCAGCCAAGATGCGGGCTCTGGGGCCAACGTCCTGACTTTC	CASSQDAGSGANVLTF
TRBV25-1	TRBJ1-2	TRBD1	TGTGCCAGCAGTGTAACAGGGGGTCTTGGCTACACCTTC	CASSVTGGLGYTF
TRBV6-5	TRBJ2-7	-	TGTGCCAGCAGCGGTCGCGGATACGAGCAGTACTTC	CASSGRGYEQYF
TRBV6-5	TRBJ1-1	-	TGTGCCAGCAGTTCTCCCGGCAGGGGAGTGACTGAAGCTTTCTTT	CASSSPGRGVTEAFF
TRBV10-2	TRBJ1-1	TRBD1	TGCGCCAGCAGTAATAGTGACAGGGATAGCACTGAAGCTTTCTTT	CASSNSDRDSTEAFF
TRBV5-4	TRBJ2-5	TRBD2	TGTGCCAGCAGCGGGCCCTCTAGCGGGAGAAAAGAGACCCAGTACTTC	CASSGPSSGRKETQYF
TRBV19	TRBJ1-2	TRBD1	TGTGCCAGTAGGACCGGGACAGCCTACTATGGCTACACCTTC	CASRTGTAYYGYTF
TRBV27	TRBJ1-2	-	TGTGCCAGCAAACCCCAGGGGAACGGGGTCTATGGCTACACCTTC	CASKPQGNGVYGYTF
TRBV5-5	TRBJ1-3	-	TGTGCCAGCAGCTTGGTGGGGGGTGGCGACACCATATATTTT	CASSLVGGGDTIYF
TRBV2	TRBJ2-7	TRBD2	TGTGCCAGCAGTACTAGCGGGAGAGGATACGAGCAGTACTTC	CASSTSGRGYEQYF
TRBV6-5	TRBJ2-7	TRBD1	TGTGCCAGCTCCCCCGGGACAGGGGGCTTCGAGCAGTACTTC	CASSPGTGGFEQYF
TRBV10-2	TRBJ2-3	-	TGCGCCAGCAGTGAGTCTCAGTTACCCGATACGCAGTATTTT	CASSESQLPDTQYF
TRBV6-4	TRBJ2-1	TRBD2	TGTGCCAGCAGTGCAATGAGCGGGAGGCCAGAGAATGAGCAGTTCTTC	CASSAMSGRPENEQFF
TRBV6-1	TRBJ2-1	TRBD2	TGTGCCAGCAGTGACGGGGGGCTAGCGGGAGTAAATGAGCAGTTCTTC	CASSDGGLAGVNEQFF
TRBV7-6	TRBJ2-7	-	TGTGCCAGCAGCTGGACGGCAGGGGCCCTCTACGAGCAGTACTTC	CASSWTAGALYEQYF